This T cell receptor (beta chain) was recovered during a study of cytomegalovirus exposure and HLA in healthy donors. The PCR made use of 60 Vbeta and 13 Jbeta primers. The protocol was immunoSEQ multiplex PCR, while the TCRdb copy is restricted to in-frame clones and leaves out a portion. The sample records approximately 100,000 clones, 65% to 90% being singletons. This CDR3 region has 16 residues. CDR1 and CDR2 (germline): SEHNR, FQNEAQ (reference sequence). This clone was picked up a small number of times. Its specificity is unknown. Mismatch with germline at one junction end may stem from a read error. Overall study findings and caveats: A later analysis, which compared TCR beta chains of equal frequency, found the HLA-associated ones more clonally expanded. In a later analysis, HLA-C alleles had the fewest associated TCRs, DRB1 alleles the most.

The chain couples TRBV7-9 to TRBJ2-1; TRBD2 matches 10 bases. The TCR comes from a woman aged 18-29 years in good health and CMV-seronegative. The sequenced sample consisted of PBMCs. The CDR3 nucleotides are TGCGCCAGCAGCCTGCGACTAGCGGGCACCTACAATGAGCAGTTCTTC. Protein sequence: CASSLRLAGTYNEQFF. Combining the CDR3 with reference TRBV7-9 and TRBJ2-1 gives the whole variable domain DTGVSQNPRHKITKRGQNVTFRCDPISEHNRLYWYRQTLGQGPEFLTYFQNEAQLEKSRLLSDRFSAERPKGSFSTLEIQRTEQGDSAMYLCASSLRLAGTYNEQFFGPGTRLTVL.